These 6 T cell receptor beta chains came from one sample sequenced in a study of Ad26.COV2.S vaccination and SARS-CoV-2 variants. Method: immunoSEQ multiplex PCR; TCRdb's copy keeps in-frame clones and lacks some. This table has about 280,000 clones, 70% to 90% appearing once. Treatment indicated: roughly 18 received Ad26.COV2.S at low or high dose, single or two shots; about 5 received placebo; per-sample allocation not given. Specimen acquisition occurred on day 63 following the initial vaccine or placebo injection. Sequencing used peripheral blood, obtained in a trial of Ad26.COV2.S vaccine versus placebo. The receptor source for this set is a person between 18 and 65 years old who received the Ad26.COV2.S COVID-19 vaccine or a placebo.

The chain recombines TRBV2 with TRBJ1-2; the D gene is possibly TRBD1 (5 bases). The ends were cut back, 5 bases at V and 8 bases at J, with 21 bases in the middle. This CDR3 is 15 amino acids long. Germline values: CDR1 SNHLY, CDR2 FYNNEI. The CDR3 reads CASSYFQGGPRGYTF. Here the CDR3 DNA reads TGTGCCAGCAGTTACTTCCAGGGAGGGCCTCGGGGCTACACCTTC. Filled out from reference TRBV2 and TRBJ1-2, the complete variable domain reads EPEVTQTPSHQVTQMGQEVILRCVPISNHLYFYWYRQILGQKVEFLVSFYNNEISEKSEIFDDQFSVERPDGSNFTLKIRSTKLEDSAMYFCASSYFQGGPRGYTFGSGTRLTVV.

The CDR3 DNA sequence: TGTGCCAGCAGCGTACGCTCAGGGGTTGATTCACCCCTCCACTTT. Residues: CASSVRSGVDSPLHF. This chain connects TRBV9 to TRBJ1-6; D perhaps matches TRBD1 (6 bases). The CDR3 has 15 residues. Trimming removed 1 base from V and 8 bases from J, with 13 bases in between. Germline V CDR1 and CDR2: SGDLS, YYNGEE.

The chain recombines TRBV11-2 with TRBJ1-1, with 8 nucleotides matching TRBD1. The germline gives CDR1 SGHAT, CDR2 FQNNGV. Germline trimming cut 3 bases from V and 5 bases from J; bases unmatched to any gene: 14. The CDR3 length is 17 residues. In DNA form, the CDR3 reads TGTGCCAGCAGCTTGGATACCAGGACAGGGCGGTGGACTGAAGCTTTCTTT. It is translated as CASSLDTRTGRWTEAFF.

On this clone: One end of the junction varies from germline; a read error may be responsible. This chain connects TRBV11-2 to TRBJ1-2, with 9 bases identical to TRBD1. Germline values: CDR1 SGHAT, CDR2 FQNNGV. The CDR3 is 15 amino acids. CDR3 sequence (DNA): TGTGCCAGCAGCCTAGACAGGGGGACAGTTCAGGACTACACCTTC. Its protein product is CASSLDRGTVQDYTF.

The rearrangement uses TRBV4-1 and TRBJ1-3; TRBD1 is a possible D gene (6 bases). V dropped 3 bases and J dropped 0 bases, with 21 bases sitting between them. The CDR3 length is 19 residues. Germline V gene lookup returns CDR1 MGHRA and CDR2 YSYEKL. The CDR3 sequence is CASSQEDTGPGISGNTIYF. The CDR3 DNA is TGCGCCAGCAGCCAGGAAGATACAGGGCCGGGAATCTCTGGAAACACCATATATTTT.

The DNA of the CDR3 is TGTGCCAGCAGACTAACAGAGAACACTGAAGCTTTCTTT. Translation gives CASRLTENTEAFF. This chain links TRBV7-9 with TRBJ1-1; D gene uncertain. CDR1 is SEHNR and CDR2 is FQNEAQ in the germline V gene (reference sequence). V was shortened by 6 bases and J by 1 base, with 9 bases between the two germline ends. This CDR3 has 13 residues. Together with reference TRBV7-9 and TRBJ1-1, the CDR3 gives the full variable domain: DTGVSQNPRHKITKRGQNVTFRCDPISEHNRLYWYRQTLGQGPEFLTYFQNEAQLEKSRLLSDRFSAERPKGSFSTLEIQRTEQGDSAMYLCASRLTENTEAFFGQGTRLTVV.